A single sample gave rise to the 25 T cell receptor beta chains below, sequenced in a study of T cell responses to AZD1222 COVID-19 vaccine. Profiled with immunoSEQ multiplex PCR; TCRdb holds only in-frame clones, not every one. The table shows around 110,000 clones, with about 80% occurring only once. Sequencing used peripheral blood, obtained on day 0 of AZD1222 vaccination. The origin of the receptors is an adult in good health.

The chain uses TRBV5-4 and TRBJ1-6, with TRBD1 identical over 7 bases. Trimming at V came to 0 bases and at J to 7 bases, leaving 4 bases not matched to a gene. This CDR3 is 15 amino acids long. The germline V gene has CDR1 SGHNT and CDR2 YYREEE (reference sequence). CDR3 bases: TGTGCCAGCAGCTTGGACGACAGGGCAAATTCACCCCTCCACTTT. Its translation is CASSLDDRANSPLHF. Using reference TRBV5-4 and TRBJ1-6 for the parts outside the CDR3, the full variable domain is ETGVTQSPTHLIKTRGQQVTLRCSSQSGHNTVSWYQQALGQGPQFIFQYYREEENGRGNFPPRFSGLQFPNYSSELNVNALELDDSALYLCASSLDDRANSPLHFGNGTRLTVT.

The chain uses TRBV19 and TRBJ1-1; 7 positions agree with TRBD1. Germline values: CDR1 LNHDA, CDR2 SQIVND (reference sequence). V dropped 5 bases and J dropped 5; count of bases not matched to a gene: 5. The CDR3 spans 13 residues. The CDR3 region has the DNA TGTGCCAGTAGTGGGACAGTCGGGACTGAAGCTTTCTTT. It yields the protein CASSGTVGTEAFF.

A remark on this clone: The junction differs from germline at one of its ends, possibly a read error. The genes are TRBV3-1 (or the pseudogene TRBV3-2) and TRBJ2-7; 7 bases are a match to TRBD2. Germline V gene data show CDR1 as LGHDT and CDR2 as YNNKEL (reference sequence). CDR3 length equals 15 residues. Written as DNA, the CDR3 is TGTGCCAGCAGCCCCTCCTTGACTAGCTCCCACGAGCAGTACTTC. Translation: CASSPSLTSSHEQYF.

In its sample, this clone was seen a few times. The chain uses TRBV3-1 (or the pseudogene TRBV3-2) and TRBJ1-2, with a possible D match to TRBD1 (5 bases). With 0 bases removed from V and 5 bases from J, the gap between germline ends came to 19 bases. Germline CDR1 reads LGHDT; CDR2 reads YNNKEL (reference sequence). The CDR3 consists of 17 residues. The CDR3 sequence: CASSQDLGAGRAYGYTF. The CDR3 coding sequence is TGTGCCAGCAGCCAAGATCTCGGGGCAGGGCGGGCTTATGGCTACACCTTC.

J is TRBJ2-7 and V is TRBV9; no clear D. CDR3 length: 13 amino acids. The germline V and J ends were trimmed by 0 bases and 6 bases, with 10 bases remaining between them. CDR1 is SGDLS, CDR2 YYNGEE, per germline. CDR3 region: CASSVVASSEQYF. CDR3 DNA: TGTGCCAGCAGCGTAGTAGCTAGTTCCGAGCAGTACTTC.

About this clone itself: Its ends do not fully match the called genes, so a read error is possible. The chain uses TRBV12-3 or TRBV12-4 and TRBJ2-6; TRBD1 aligns across 7 bases. This CDR3 has 13 amino acids. This CDR3 reads CASRKDRANVLTF. The DNA for the CDR3 is TGTGCCAGCAGAAAAGACAGGGCAAACGTCCTGACTTTC.

V usage is TRBV5-1 and J usage is TRBJ1-2; TRBD1 might be the D (6 bases). From germline, CDR1 is SGHRS and CDR2 YFSETQ. The V gene lost 4 bases and the J gene lost 4 bases, with 11 bases spanning the gap. The CDR3 loop spans 13 amino acids. The DNA of the CDR3 is TGCGCCAGCAGCCCTTACAGGGCCTATGGCTACACCTTC. It yields the protein CASSPYRAYGYTF.

The chain carries TRBV19 and TRBJ2-3; perhaps TRBD2 as D (6 bases). This CDR3 spans 13 amino acids. With 6 bases removed from V and 1 base from J, the gap between germline ends came to 8 bases. Germline-derived CDR1 and CDR2 are LNHDA and SQIVND (reference sequence). The CDR3 loop reads CASRPSGTDTQYF. DNA for the CDR3: TGTGCCAGTAGGCCTAGCGGCACAGATACGCAGTATTTT.

V usage is TRBV18 and J usage is TRBJ1-5; unclear D gene. The V gene lost 2 bases and the J gene lost 4 bases, with 9 bases spanning the gap. Germline V gene data show CDR1 as KGHSH and CDR2 as LQKENI. The CDR3 runs 14 residues. CDR3 DNA sequence: TGTGCCAGCTCACCATTAGGGCCGAATCAGCCCCAGCATTTT. As protein: CASSPLGPNQPQHF. Drawing the rest from reference TRBV18 and TRBJ1-5, the complete variable domain is NAGVMQNPRHLVRRRGQEARLRCSPMKGHSHVYWYRQLPEEGLKFMVYLQKENIIDESGMPKERFSAEFPKEGPSILRIQQVVRGDSAAYFCASSPLGPNQPQHFGDGTRLSIL.

V and J are TRBV11-3 and TRBJ2-7, with 8 bases identical to TRBD2. The trim removed 0 bases at V and 3 bases at J, leaving 10 bases unmatched. The germline gives CDR1 SGHNT, CDR2 YENEEA. This CDR3 is built from 17 residues. CDR3 residues: CASSLDENPSGFYEQYF. The DNA for the CDR3 is TGTGCCAGCAGCTTAGATGAGAACCCTAGCGGGTTCTACGAGCAGTACTTC. The variable domain in full, completed from reference TRBV11-3 and TRBJ2-7, reads EAGVVQSPRYKIIEKKQPVAFWCNPISGHNTLYWYLQNLGQGPELLIRYENEEAVDDSQLPKDRFSAERLKGVDSTLKIQPAELGDSAVYLCASSLDENPSGFYEQYFGPGTRLTVT.

The chain recombines TRBV4-1 with TRBJ1-1; D is perhaps TRBD1 (6 bases). This CDR3 spans 15 amino acids. Trimming pared 7 bases from V and 5 bases from J, leaving 20 bases between. CDR1 and CDR2 from the germline V gene are MGHRA and YSYEKL. The CDR3, as DNA: TGCGCCAGCAACTTAAAGGAGGGGGTTAGGACTGAAGCTTTCTTT. The encoded protein is CASNLKEGVRTEAFF.

The V gene is TRBV28, the J gene TRBJ2-1; 7 bases line up with TRBD1. There are 11 residues in the CDR3. CDR1 is MDHEN and CDR2 is SYDVKM in the germline V gene. DNA of the CDR3: TGTGGTGGGACAGATTACAATGAGCAGTTCTTC. Amino acids: CGGTDYNEQFF.

This sequence joins TRBV6-1 and TRBJ2-1; perhaps TRBD2 as D (6 bases). Germline-derived CDR1 and CDR2 are MNHNS and SASEGT. V lost 4 bases and J 3 bases, leaving 19 bases between the germline ends. The length of the CDR3 is 17 residues. CDR3 nucleotides: TGTGCCAGCAGTGTGGGTAGTGTCGGGGGTGTCTACAATGAGCAGTTCTTC. This translates into CASSVGSVGGVYNEQFF.

This rearrangement joins TRBV6-5 to TRBJ2-7; 7 bases are a match to TRBD2. Losses at the gene ends were 2 bases for V and 1 base for J; bases not matched to a gene: 5. The CDR3 consists of 15 residues. Germline CDR1 reads MNHEY; CDR2 reads SVGAGI. CDR3 DNA sequence: TGTGCCAGCAGTTACGGCCTAGCGGTTTCCTACGAGCAGTACTTC. As protein: CASSYGLAVSYEQYF.

This clone was seen just once. The V and J genes are TRBV5-4 and TRBJ1-1; possibly TRBD1 for D (6 bases). Germline V gene data show CDR1 as SGHNT and CDR2 as YYREEE (reference sequence). V was cut by 6 bases and J by 11 bases, with 20 bases left in between. The CDR3 has 13 residues. The chain's CDR3 is CASNSDTTQGAFF. In DNA form, the CDR3 reads TGTGCCAGCAACTCGGACACGACCCAGGGGGCTTTCTTT.

The chain links TRBV21-1 to TRBJ1-2; the table calls TRBD1, which could not be checked here. TRBV21-1 is classified as a pseudogene. The CDR3 has 13 amino acids. The CDR3 here is CATLDRVSYGYTF. The CDR3 DNA follows: TGTGCCACCTTGGACAGGGTGAGCTATGGCTACACCTTC.

CDR3 DNA: TGTGCCAGCTCACTCTCAGGGGGGCTGAATGAGCAGTTCTTC. Translation: CASSLSGGLNEQFF. This chain uses TRBV18 with TRBJ2-1; D is possibly TRBD1 (7 bases). Trimming removed 4 bases from V and 7 bases from J, with 14 bases in between. Germline-derived CDR1 and CDR2 are KGHSH and LQKENI. The CDR3 has 14 amino acids.

The V gene is TRBV6-1, the J gene TRBJ2-5; 10 bases fit TRBD1. V lost 2 bases, J lost 4 bases, and 7 bases stayed unmatched. The CDR3 sequence is 16 residues long. CDR1 is MNHNS, CDR2 SASEGT, per germline. The CDR3 reads CASSEQTGGGGETQYF. The CDR3 nucleotides are TGTGCCAGCAGTGAACAGACAGGGGGCGGTGGAGAGACCCAGTACTTC.

This clone has a single count. Relative to the germline gene, one junction end is altered; a read error may explain this. The chain links TRBV7-2 to TRBJ2-2, with D unresolved. Germline-derived CDR1 and CDR2 are SGHTA and FQGNSA. The CDR3 extends over 17 amino acids. CDR3 nucleotides: TGTGCCAGCAGTCCCATCACGGGTAACCTGAACCCCGGGGAGCTGTTTTTT. This sequence encodes CASSPITGNLNPGELFF.

This chain joins TRBV6-5 and TRBJ1-1, with 10 bases matching TRBD1. The ends lost 4 bases at V and 5 bases at J; junction bases unmatched: 4. Germline V gene lookup returns CDR1 MNHEY and CDR2 SVGAGI. This CDR3 has 14 amino acids. The CDR3 spells CASSSDRGFTEAFF. CDR3 bases: TGTGCCAGCAGTTCGGACAGGGGGTTTACTGAAGCTTTCTTT.

J is TRBJ1-3 and V is TRBV19, with D tentatively TRBD1 (5 bases). V shed 9 bases and J shed 0 bases, with 24 bases lying between them. CDR1 is LNHDA and CDR2 is SQIVND in the germline V gene (reference sequence). The CDR3 runs to 18 residues. The CDR3 sequence is CASSHSRNAGSSGNTIYF. The CDR3 region has the DNA TGTGCCAGCTCCCATTCAAGGAACGCAGGGAGCTCTGGAAACACCATATATTTT.

This clone was found once. This chain connects TRBV5-1 to TRBJ1-6; D remains unclear. Germline V gene lookup returns CDR1 SGHRS and CDR2 YFSETQ. V lost 0 bases to trimming and J lost 9 bases, with 13 bases between them. CDR3 length: 15 amino acids. CDR3 DNA sequence: TGCGCCAGCAGCTTGGTTTCCGGAGTTCTTTCACCCCTCCACTTT. This codes for CASSLVSGVLSPLHF.

The chain has TRBV7-9 and TRBJ2-7; D uncertain. Germline CDR1 and CDR2: SEHNR and FQNEAQ (reference sequence). Trimming left V 2 bases short and J 2 bases short, with 13 bases between. There are 15 residues in the CDR3. The CDR3 sequence: CASSLTETVPYEQYF. The CDR3 region has the DNA TGTGCCAGCAGCTTAACTGAAACAGTACCCTACGAGCAGTACTTC. The variable domain in full, completed from reference TRBV7-9 and TRBJ2-7, reads DTGVSQNPRHKITKRGQNVTFRCDPISEHNRLYWYRQTLGQGPEFLTYFQNEAQLEKSRLLSDRFSAERPKGSFSTLEIQRTEQGDSAMYLCASSLTETVPYEQYFGPGTRLTVT.

The chain has TRBV7-2 and TRBJ1-1; no clear D gene. CDR3 length: 13 amino acids. Trimming stripped 5 bases from V and 1 base from J, with 8 bases between. The germline CDR1 and CDR2 sequences are SGHTA and FQGNSA. In nucleotides, the CDR3 is TGTGCCAGCAGCCTAACAGAGAACACTGAAGCTTTCTTT. Translated, it gives CASSLTENTEAFF.

V gene TRBV9 combines with J gene TRBJ2-7; either TRBD1 or TRBD2 may supply D (5 bases each). Trimming took 4 bases from V and 4 from J, leaving 18 bases between them. Germline CDR1 and CDR2: SGDLS and YYNGEE. The CDR3 length is 15 residues. CDR3 sequence: CASSLRGQGDYEQYF. The CDR3 DNA is TGTGCCAGCAGCCTCAGAGGGCAGGGTGATTACGAGCAGTACTTC. The full variable domain, in which reference TRBV9 and TRBJ2-7 provide the parts outside the CDR3, is DSGVTQTPKHLITATGQRVTLRCSPRSGDLSVYWYQQSLDQGLQFLIQYYNGEERAKGNILERFSAQQFPDLHSELNLSSLELGDSALYFCASSLRGQGDYEQYFGPGTRLTVT.